The T cell receptor (beta chain) under discussion was sequenced for a study of T cell responses to AZD1222 COVID-19 vaccine listed by TCRdb under 2021. Regarding the study in general: A total of over 230 trial participants underwent TCR sequencing, of whom about 200 had received two doses of AZD1222 and around 25 had received two doses of the MenACWY control vaccine. Trial participants were enrolled into age subgroups of 18-55, 56-69 and 70-plus years, which contained roughly 150, 30 and 60 TCR-sequenced participants, respectively. Study-wide findings and limitations: Because no samples from the day 14 peak response were available, repertoires could be characterized only after the peak T cell response. Participants were mostly white British, with more females than males. The authors suggested clonal diversity may have been underestimated. Spike-specific TCR breadth and depth rose significantly after two AZD1222 doses compared with day 0 and with MenACWY recipients. Reportedly, close to half of the unique spike-specific TCRs recognized epitopes lying outside the regions that are mutated in the B.1.351 and B.1.1.7 variants. The 56-69-year group was small, and its depth increase did not reach significance, likely because of low power. CD4 TCRs associated with the vaccine covered the entire spike protein, and the dominant responses were in regions 160-218 and 743-854. Only a handful of AZD1222 recipients were SARS-CoV-2 seropositive at baseline, limiting conclusions about previously exposed vaccinees.

Details on this clone: Its antigen remains undetermined. Base qualities are not at hand, and no much larger clone is one base apart.

The time point label corresponds to: about 28 days (+/-7) after the second vaccine dose. Because spike-specific TCR depth and breadth did not differ between the two schedules, AZD1222 recipients who got a second dose at roughly 4 weeks were pooled with those who got a second dose at roughly 12 weeks. Vaccinee samples came from UK trials COV001 and COV002, including a single-blind randomized controlled phase 2/3 trial of AZD1222 (ChAdOx1 nCoV-19) in healthy adults. For TCRbeta chain sequencing, PBMC samples from trial participants were taken at day 0 and at day 28 after the second dose. V is trimmed back by 8 bases and J by 4 bases, and the junction contains 2 bases that no gene match accounts for. The germline V gene supplies CDR1 SNHLY and CDR2 FYNNEI. Counted from cysteine to phenylalanine, this CDR3 has 12 amino acids. The kept DNA is CDR3 alone, 36 bases in frame from the first base. The CDR3 regions of human TCRbeta chains were analyzed by immunosequencing. Per the authors' processing: TCRs in the repertoires were matched against a reference library of SARS-CoV-2-specific TCRs that had been generated with the MIRA antigen-specificity platform. Breadth was defined as the fraction of unique TCRs that were SARS-CoV-2-associated, and depth was defined as the fraction of total T cells that were SARS-CoV-2-associated. Using the MIRA data, every spike-specific TCR was mapped to the spike region that the TCR reacted to and assigned to either a CD4 or a CD8 class. Log10-transformed breadth and depth values were compared by one-way ANOVA with Sidak's multiple comparisons tests. This is the immuneACCESS table as TCRdb keeps it, with only in-frame sequences that have V and J called. A part of the clones is gone; compared with another copy, unresolved V genes explain less than half, and the rest is unexplained. V and J calls and clone size are copied from that table; D and trimming were computed from the DNA. This sample gives tens of thousands of clones in total; 80% to 90% of them show up just once. Over 25% of the sample lies in the top ten.

The sequence derives from an adult who received the AZD1222 COVID-19 vaccine. The chain is assembled from TRBV2 and TRBJ2-7; 10 bases in the middle match TRBD1. The sample was peripheral blood, taken 28 days after the second AZD1222 dose. The CDR3 here reads CASRQGAYEQYF. The sequence in DNA is TGTGCCAGCCGACAGGGGGCATACGAGCAGTACTTC.